This T cell receptor (beta chain) originates from a study of T cells after yellow fever vaccination (dated by TCRdb to the late 2010s). Background on the whole study: The SMART-Seq v4 Ultra Low Input RNA kit was used to prepare libraries from fractions with low cell numbers. Two healthy male donors, one aged 18 to 30 and one aged 30 to 40 years, made up the cohort. To track T-cell clones before and after primary and booster YFV17D yellow fever vaccination, bulk TCR alpha and beta repertoires were sequenced longitudinally. Blood was collected at multiple timepoints before and after primary and secondary immunization, and bulk PBMC replicates and cell subsets were isolated. General findings and caveats noted by the study authors: A small fraction of clonotypes showed up in both the CD4 and CD8 compartments, probably as a result of convergent recombination. After the booster, most clones that had expanded after primary vaccination were detected again (roughly 96% of CD4 and around nine tenths of CD8), suggesting broad maintenance of memory. Computational filtering was needed because FACS-sorted repertoires could contain abundant contaminating clonotypes from the bulk population. The secondary T-cell response was found to be weaker but faster than the primary response, with a peak reached on day 5 rather than on day 15. The study included only two donors, which limits how far the findings can be generalized.

The treatment or condition label, read with the paper, signifies: live attenuated yellow fever vaccine strain. PBMCs were isolated from peripheral blood using a standard Ficoll-Paque protocol. CD4 and CD8 T-cell fractions were isolated with Dynabeads CD4 and CD8 positive selection kits. RNA was extracted with TriZol from bulk PBMCs, CD4 and CD8 fractions, and dextramer-positive and dextramer-negative fractions. This clonotype came up many times. This clone's antigen is unknown. No base-level quality is on record; no much larger clone is a single base apart. At the junction V is shortened by 6 bases and J by 9 bases, with 16 bases in between. The CDR3 goes from the cysteine to the phenylalanine over 13 residues. Solely the CDR3 DNA is kept, with 39 bases framed from the first base. Synthesis of TCR cDNA relied on 5'RACE template switching, a step that introduced a universal primer site along with unique molecular identifiers. Priming of cDNA synthesis was performed from both the TCR alpha and TCR beta constant segments. Libraries were amplified in two PCR steps, with sample barcodes and sequencing adapters added in the second step. Sequencing of libraries was done on Illumina HiSeq 2500 (2x100 bp) or NovaSeq (2x150 bp). In the authors' own workflow: MIGEC was used to demultiplex reads and collapse the reads into UMI consensus sequences, and MiXCR was used for V(D)J alignment. Vaccine-responding clonotypes were identified with edgeR using replicate PBMC samples, with FDR below 0.01 and a log2 fold change above 5 up to day 15 being required. Bulk clonotypes were assigned CD4 or CD8 identity according to which sequenced CD4 or CD8 repertoire held them at higher abundance. Using fastp at Q25 and MiXCR, TCRdb reprocessed the public reads and kept productive beta chains. Rows merge per CDR3 protein into single entries with the most common DNA and genes. These V and J calls rely on TCRdb rather than the paper's analysis. The sample yields roughly 150,000 distinct CDR3 sequences; about 7.7% were counted once. The ten largest clones add up to 0.55% to 0.9% of the sample.

Sequenced here: CD4+ T cells sorted from PBMCs, sampled 5 days after the yellow fever booster vaccination. In this chain, TRBV12-3 or TRBV12-4 is recombined with TRBJ2-3; the D gene assignment is ambiguous. This clonotype was obtained from a young man who received the YFV17D yellow fever vaccine. The CDR3 reads CASRLTPKRTQYF. DNA sequence: TGTGCCAGCAGACTAACCCCCAAGCGCACGCAGTATTTT.